This T cell receptor beta chain was sequenced in a study of blood T cell repertoires in COVID-19. Sequenced by immunoSEQ multiplex PCR; TCRdb stores in-frame clones only, minus some. In the table there are 80,000 or so clones, 80% to 90% of which are singletons. V gave up 2 bases and J gave up 0 bases; unmatched junction bases: 4. The CDR3 has 16 amino acids. From germline, CDR1 is MNHEY and CDR2 SVGAGI. The sequencing sample was made of peripheral blood. V gene TRBV6-5 combines with J gene TRBJ1-1; 9 nucleotides agree with TRBD1. This sequence originates from a woman over 75 with acute or convalescent COVID-19. The CDR3 coding sequence is TGTGCCAGCAGTTACCGGGGACAGGGTATGAACACTGAAGCTTTCTTT. This translates into CASSYRGQGMNTEAFF.